This TCR beta chain was documented in a study of CXCR3-negative and CXCR3-positive naive CD8 T cells. At the level of the study: The study obtained 130 million to 150 million TRB reads, about 1.5 +/- 0.3 million per library.

The CDR3 spans 14 residues. Researchers prepared the TRB cDNA libraries using 5' RACE with UMI labels. For each CDR3 protein, TCRdb gives one entry from its re-call of the 5' RACE reads, without DNA. The sample table sets out 50,000 to 55,000 distinct CDR3 sequences. Naive CD8+ T cells displayed a CD45RO-CCR7+CD27+CD95- phenotype. The rearrangement uses TRBV23-1 and TRBJ2-1; the TCRdb call, TRBD2, lacks DNA for checking. TRBV23-1 is an open reading frame whose function is uncertain. The sample taken for sequencing was naive CXCR3- CD8+ T cells from blood. Subset here: CD45RO-CCR7+CD27+CD95- naive CD8+ T cells lacking CXCR3 (TNR3-). This clonotype was obtained from a human donor in good health. Some clones in this sample may be carry-over from other donors' samples. CDR3 residues: CASSLRDLDNEQFF.